The clone carrying this T cell receptor (beta chain) was detected ten times or more. Its target is not known. It may be a read error: a sequence one base away is much more abundant. TCRdb passed the reads through MiXCR, listing each CDR3 protein once. The data show fewer than 1,000,000 distinct CDR3 sequences, around 29% seen once. These data are taken from a study of T cell repertoires in cytomegalovirus infection. Study-level background: Use of recently identified HLA-C-restricted and well-studied HLA-B-restricted CMV epitopes was part of the study. From public TCR beta signatures came an indication of both CMV infection and matching HLA type. General observations from the study: CMV carriers having the relevant HLA were flagged by cumulative public TCR beta family frequency. It was HLA-C-restricted CMV-specific TCR beta clonotypes that dominated the response ex vivo.

The ends were cut back, 0 bases at V and 5 bases at J, with 2 bases in the middle. The germline CDR1 and CDR2 sequences are SGHTA and FQGNSA. CDR3 length: 11 residues. The sequence was obtained from a human donor in good health (CMV status not recorded). Some clones in this sample may be carry-over from other donors' samples. This material consisted of cultured CD8+ T cells from PBMCs, taken from culture after CMV antigen stimulation. The rearrangement joins TRBV7-2 to TRBJ2-7; D unresolved. CDR3 protein: CASSLANEQYF. DNA for the CDR3: TGTGCCAGCAGCTTAGCCAACGAGCAGTACTTC.